Each of the 32 T cell receptor beta chains below was sequenced from the same sample in a study of CD8+ T cells in alopecia areata. Extraction of RNA preceded its reverse transcription into cDNA, which served as the sequencing template. The method was immunoSEQ multiplex PCR; TCRdb's version includes in-frame clones alone and lacks a portion of them. The sample records under 350,000 clones, more than 45% being singletons. Treatment in this sample: oral pan-JAK inhibitor, 5-10 mg twice daily. Sequences were derived from CD4+ T cells sorted from blood, sampled at week 24, from a patient treated with tofacitinib. The receptors stem from a human donor with alopecia areata.

In this sample, this clone turned up once. The sample holds other DNA sequences that translate to the same CDR3. J is TRBJ2-3 and V is TRBV5-1; TRBD2 is a possible D gene (6 bases). The V and J ends lost 2 bases and 0 bases respectively, with 7 bases between them. The germline gives CDR1 SGHRS, CDR2 YFSETQ. CDR3 length: 14 amino acids. Here the CDR3 reads CASSFGTSTDTQYF. In DNA form, the CDR3 reads TGCGCCAGCAGCTTCGGGACTAGCACAGATACGCAGTATTTT.

The rearrangement uses TRBV5-1 and TRBJ2-5; perhaps TRBD2 as D (6 bases). V was cut by 5 bases and J by 4 bases, with 9 bases left in between. The CDR3 sequence is 12 residues long. Germline V CDR1 and CDR2: SGHRS, YFSETQ. The DNA for the CDR3 is TGCGCCAGCAGGGGCGGGGCAGAGACCCAGTACTTC. Encoded protein: CASRGGAETQYF.

This chain links TRBV6-5 with TRBJ2-7; D is possibly TRBD1 (5 bases). The CDR3 sequence is 13 residues long. Germline CDR1 MNHEY, CDR2 SVGAGI. Trimming stripped 10 bases from V and 6 bases from J, with 19 bases between. The CDR3 here is CAITQLQGGEQYF. CDR3 DNA sequence: TGTGCCATCACACAGTTGCAGGGCGGCGAGCAGTACTTC.

V gene TRBV27 combines with J gene TRBJ1-1; TRBD1 might be the D (6 bases). This CDR3 has 15 amino acids. In germline, CDR1 is MNHEY, CDR2 SMNVEV (reference sequence). V lost 5 bases to trimming and J lost 6 bases, with 19 bases between them. The CDR3 spells CASSAPGHPFSEAFF. CDR3 sequence (DNA): TGTGCCAGCAGTGCCCCGGGACACCCGTTCTCTGAAGCTTTCTTT.

V gene TRBV13 combines with J gene TRBJ1-2; TRBD1 is a possible D gene (5 bases). Germline CDR1 is PRHDT and CDR2 is FYEKMQ (reference sequence). The germline V and J ends were trimmed by 6 bases and 5 bases, with 16 bases remaining between them. The CDR3 contains 14 residues. In DNA, the CDR3 is TGTGCCAGCAGTTTTTCGGGGGAGCGGTATGGCTACACCTTC. Translated: CASSFSGERYGYTF.

The rearrangement uses TRBV30 and TRBJ2-3; TRBD1 might be the D (6 bases). The CDR3 consists of 14 residues. The ends were cut back, 3 bases at V and 5 bases at J, with 15 bases in the middle. Germline V lookup: CDR1 GTSNPN, CDR2 SVGIG (reference sequence). CDR3 sequence: CAWRDTGSIDTQYF. The DNA of the CDR3 is TGTGCCTGGAGAGATACAGGGTCGATAGATACGCAGTATTTT.

A note on this clone: Within the sample, other DNA sequences also encode this same CDR3. CDR3 sequence reads: CASSSSSSYEQYF. In nucleotides, the CDR3 is TGTGCCAGCAGTTCCTCGAGCTCCTACGAGCAGTACTTC. This sequence joins TRBV27 and TRBJ2-7; D gene ambiguous. Trimming removed 4 bases from V and 0 bases from J, with 7 bases in between. Germline assignment: CDR1 MNHEY and CDR2 SMNVEV (reference sequence). The CDR3 spans 13 residues.

This rearrangement joins TRBV30 to TRBJ1-4; possibly TRBD1 for D (5 bases). Trimming stripped 2 bases from V and 3 bases from J, with 7 bases between. CDR3 length: 13 residues. Germline V gene sequence: CDR1 GTSNPN, CDR2 SVGIG (reference sequence). CDR3 region: CAWSLGANEKLFF. CDR3 coding DNA: TGTGCCTGGAGTTTAGGGGCTAATGAAAAACTGTTTTTT.

This clone was picked up a small number of times. The gene calls are TRBV7-9 and TRBJ2-1; 7 bases map to TRBD1. CDR3 size: 14 residues. CDR1 SEHNR and CDR2 FQNEAQ come from the germline V gene (reference sequence). The V gene end was trimmed by 5 bases and the J gene end by 5 bases; junction bases not matched to a gene: 6. The CDR3 sequence is CASSDRTGDNEQFF. Here the CDR3 DNA reads TGTGCCAGCAGCGATAGGACAGGAGACAATGAGCAGTTCTTC.

The rearrangement joins TRBV20-1 to TRBJ2-7; tentatively, D is TRBD1 or TRBD2 (5 bases each). CDR1 DFQATT and CDR2 SNEGSKA come from the germline V gene (reference sequence). The CDR3 is 11 amino acids. Trimming removed 8 bases from V and 2 bases from J, with 10 bases in between. CDR3 loop: CSPGTPYEQYF. The CDR3 DNA is TGCAGTCCCGGGACCCCCTACGAGCAGTACTTC.

The chain employs TRBV6-1 and TRBJ1-2; D ambiguous. The germline CDR1 and CDR2 sequences are MNHNS and SASEGT. The ends were cut back, 8 bases at V and 0 bases at J, with 10 bases in the middle. The CDR3 loop spans 13 amino acids. The CDR3 coding sequence is TGTGCCAGCCGTACAGCGACTAACTATGGCTACACCTTC. Encoded protein: CASRTATNYGYTF.

The chain links TRBV7-9 to TRBJ1-2; TRBD1 matches at 7 bases. The CDR3 length is 12 residues. Unmatched junction bases numbered 3, after V lost 3 bases and J lost 8 bases. CDR1 and CDR2 (germline): SEHNR, FQNEAQ (reference sequence). CDR3 sequence: CASSFGQEGYTF. As DNA, the CDR3 is TGTGCCAGCAGCTTCGGACAGGAAGGCTACACCTTC.

The chain recombines TRBV5-1 with TRBJ2-1; tentatively, D is TRBD2 (7 bases). Germline values: CDR1 SGHRS, CDR2 YFSETQ. Trimming took 0 bases from V and 5 from J, leaving 15 bases between them. The CDR3 totals 16 residues. The CDR3 protein is CASSLAGGARDNEQFF. The CDR3, as DNA: TGCGCCAGCAGCTTGGCGGGGGGCGCGAGGGACAATGAGCAGTTCTTC.

This chain links TRBV30 with TRBJ2-7, with 8 bases fitting TRBD1. CDR3 length: 14 amino acids. Germline values: CDR1 GTSNPN, CDR2 SVGIG (reference sequence). The trim removed 0 bases at V and 4 bases at J, leaving 5 bases unmatched. Here the CDR3 DNA reads TGTGCCTGGAGTGTAAAGGACAGGGTATACGAGCAGTACTTC. Its protein is CAWSVKDRVYEQYF.

CDR3 nucleotides: TGCAGCGTTGATGTTGGCGGCACAGATACGCAGTATTTT. Its translation: CSVDVGGTDTQYF. This chain links TRBV29-1 with TRBJ2-3; no clear D. The CDR3 sequence is 13 residues long. Germline V gene data show CDR1 as SQVTM and CDR2 as ANQGSEA. The V end lost 3 bases, the J end lost 1 base, and 8 bases lay between the germline ends.

The chain employs TRBV5-1 and TRBJ2-7, with D tentatively TRBD1 (5 bases). This CDR3 is 14 amino acids long. CDR1 and CDR2 (germline): SGHRS, YFSETQ. Trimming removed 3 bases from V and 3 bases from J, with 13 bases in between. The CDR3 is CASSSWQGIYEQYF. The CDR3 region has the DNA TGCGCCAGCAGCTCCTGGCAGGGAATCTACGAGCAGTACTTC.

This chain joins TRBV29-1 and TRBJ1-2; TRBD1 aligns across 10 bases. The CDR3 is 16 amino acids. Germline CDR1 SQVTM, CDR2 ANQGSEA. V was clipped by 6 bases and J by 7 bases; unmatched bases: 17. Written as DNA, the CDR3 is TGCAGCGTCGCGGGACAGGGGAAGTCGCAGGGTAGTGGCTACACCTTC. Amino acid sequence: CSVAGQGKSQGSGYTF.

The rearrangement joins TRBV30 to TRBJ2-3; TRBD1 aligns across 7 bases. This CDR3 has 14 residues. Germline V gene lookup returns CDR1 GTSNPN and CDR2 SVGIG (reference sequence). J was trimmed by 6 bases and V by 2 bases; bases with no gene match: 8. In nucleotides, the CDR3 is TGTGCCTGGAGTCCCCGGACAGGCCTCGATACGCAGTATTTT. It specifies CAWSPRTGLDTQYF.

V gene TRBV18 combines with J gene TRBJ1-1, with D perhaps TRBD1 (6 bases). The germline V and J ends were trimmed by 0 bases and 5 bases, with 13 bases remaining between them. The CDR3 spans 15 residues. The germline CDR1 and CDR2 sequences are KGHSH and LQKENI. CDR3 region: CASSPPGGQGTEAFF. The CDR3 region has the DNA TGTGCCAGCTCACCACCTGGGGGCCAGGGGACTGAAGCTTTCTTT.

The chain employs TRBV7-2 and TRBJ1-1; D call uncertain. This CDR3 has 9 amino acids. Trimming removed 11 bases at V and 7 bases at J, with 8 bases between. The germline V gene encodes CDR1 SGHTA and CDR2 FQGNSA. In DNA, the CDR3 is TGTGCCGGTGGACGTGAAGCTTTCTTT. Translated: CAGGREAFF.

This clone came up a few times. The chain joins TRBV7-2 to TRBJ2-2, with D unresolved. The CDR3 consists of 16 residues. V gave up 7 bases and J gave up 1 base, with 16 bases separating them. CDR1 is SGHTA, CDR2 FQGNSA, per germline. CDR3 bases: TGTGCCAGCACCTTGGGATCCCTGAGGAACACCGGGGAGCTGTTTTTT. It yields the protein CASTLGSLRNTGELFF.

This clone was counted only a few times. The CDR3 DNA reads as TGTGCCAGCAGCCCACCGGGAGATCACACGGAGACCCAGTACTTC. It specifies CASSPPGDHTETQYF. This sequence joins TRBV7-2 and TRBJ2-5; a weak D match, TRBD2 (6 bases). The germline gives CDR1 SGHTA, CDR2 FQGNSA. Trimming shortened V by 5 bases and J by 5 bases, and 18 bases separated the two germline ends. The CDR3 sequence is 15 residues long.

The rearrangement uses TRBV18 and TRBJ2-7; D uncertain. The CDR3 runs 15 residues. The germline gives CDR1 KGHSH, CDR2 LQKENI. V lost 0 bases, J lost 4 bases, and 13 bases lay in between. The CDR3 DNA sequence: TGTGCCAGCTCACCACCGGGTACGGCCCCATACGAGCAGTACTTC. Its protein is CASSPPGTAPYEQYF.

The chain carries TRBV7-9 and TRBJ1-5, with D uncertain. V lost 2 bases and J lost 0, with 5 bases in between. The CDR3 has 14 residues. Germline lookup yields CDR1 SEHNR and CDR2 FQNEAQ (reference sequence). CDR3 amino acids: CASSLPGSNQPQHF. The CDR3 DNA reads TGTGCCAGCAGCTTACCGGGTAGCAATCAGCCCCAGCATTTT.

The chain carries TRBV5-1 and TRBJ2-5; D is undetermined. Germline V gene data show CDR1 as SGHRS and CDR2 as YFSETQ. V was shortened by 0 bases and J by 0 bases, with 6 bases between the two germline ends. This CDR3 region has 14 residues. CDR3 residues: CASSLGLHQETQYF. CDR3 coding DNA: TGCGCCAGCAGCTTGGGCCTACACCAAGAGACCCAGTACTTC.

This sequence joins TRBV5-1 and TRBJ2-5, with 8 bases aligning to TRBD2. Germline assignment: CDR1 SGHRS and CDR2 YFSETQ. The CDR3 length is 14 residues. V lost 5 bases and J lost 3; bases outside the gene matches: 6. CDR3 sequence (DNA): TGCGCCAGCAGGTTTATACTAGCGGAAGAGACCCAGTACTTC. Amino acid sequence: CASRFILAEETQYF. The full variable domain, its missing parts supplied by reference TRBV5-1 and TRBJ2-5, is KAGVTQTPRYLIKTRGQQVTLSCSPISGHRSVSWYQQTPGQGLQFLFEYFSETQRNKGNFPGRFSGRQFSNSRSEMNVSTLELGDSALYLCASRFILAEETQYFGPGTRLLVL.

This clone was recorded many times. The chain couples TRBV7-3 to TRBJ1-1; perhaps TRBD1 as D (5 bases). V was shortened by 4 bases and J by 4 bases, with 13 bases between the two germline ends. CDR1 is SGHTA and CDR2 is FQGTGA in the germline V gene. This CDR3 comprises 14 residues. For the CDR3, the DNA is TGTGCCAGCAGCTATGGGCCCCAGGGCACTGAAGCTTTCTTT. Encoded protein: CASSYGPQGTEAFF. Combining the CDR3 with reference TRBV7-3 and TRBJ1-1 gives the whole variable domain GAGVSQTPSNKVTEKGKYVELRCDPISGHTALYWYRQSLGQGPEFLIYFQGTGAADDSGLPNDRFFAVRPEGSVSTLKIQRTERGDSAVYLCASSYGPQGTEAFFGQGTRLTVV.

The rearrangement joins TRBV9 to TRBJ1-6; perhaps TRBD1 as D (5 bases). The V gene lost 3 bases and the J gene lost 6 bases, with 13 bases spanning the gap. The germline CDR1 and CDR2 sequences are SGDLS and YYNGEE. This CDR3 is built from 15 residues. The CDR3 DNA is TGTGCCAGCAGCGACGGCGGCAGGGCTAATTCACCCCTCCACTTT. Its translation is CASSDGGRANSPLHF.

This clone was observed many times. The CDR3 DNA is TGTGCCACCAGTAACACAGGGAACGTTGAGCAGTTCTTC. Translating gives CATSNTGNVEQFF. The chain has TRBV19 and TRBJ2-1; weak D call: TRBD1 (6 bases). CDR1 and CDR2 from the germline V gene are LNHDA and SQIVND (reference sequence). The CDR3 is 13 residues long. V gave up 10 bases and J gave up 9 bases, with 19 bases separating them. Drawing the rest from reference TRBV19 and TRBJ2-1, the complete variable domain is DGGITQSPKYLFRKEGQNVTLSCEQNLNHDAMYWYRQDPGQGLRLIYYSQIVNDFQKGDIAEGYSVSREKKESFPLTVTSAQKNPTAFYLCATSNTGNVEQFFGPGTRLTVL.

The chain combines TRBV14 with TRBJ1-6, with 8 bases matching TRBD1. Trimming cost V 4 bases and J 9 bases; bases outside gene matches: 8. CDR3 length: 15 residues. Germline V CDR1 and CDR2: SGHDN, FVKESK. This CDR3 reads CASSPRQGRSSPLHF. CDR3 bases: TGTGCCAGCAGCCCCCGACAGGGGCGAAGTTCACCCCTCCACTTT.

This clone has a handful of counts. Other DNA sequences in this specimen translate into the identical CDR3. This sequence joins TRBV29-1 and TRBJ2-3, with D possibly TRBD1 on 6 matching bases. Germline assignment: CDR1 SQVTM and CDR2 ANQGSEA. The CDR3 contains 13 residues. V lost 3 bases and J 1 base, leaving 8 bases between the germline ends. The CDR3 nucleotides read TGCAGCGTTGACGAGGGGGGCACAGATACGCAGTATTTT. Its protein is CSVDEGGTDTQYF.

This clone was found a few times. The chain uses TRBV28 and TRBJ1-3; D not certain. The CDR3 spans 14 residues. Per germline, CDR1 MDHEN and CDR2 SYDVKM. The ends were cut back, 7 bases at V and 0 bases at J, with 10 bases in the middle. The CDR3 protein is CASTRHHSGNTIYF. Written as DNA, the CDR3 is TGTGCCAGCACCCGCCATCACTCTGGAAACACCATATATTTT.